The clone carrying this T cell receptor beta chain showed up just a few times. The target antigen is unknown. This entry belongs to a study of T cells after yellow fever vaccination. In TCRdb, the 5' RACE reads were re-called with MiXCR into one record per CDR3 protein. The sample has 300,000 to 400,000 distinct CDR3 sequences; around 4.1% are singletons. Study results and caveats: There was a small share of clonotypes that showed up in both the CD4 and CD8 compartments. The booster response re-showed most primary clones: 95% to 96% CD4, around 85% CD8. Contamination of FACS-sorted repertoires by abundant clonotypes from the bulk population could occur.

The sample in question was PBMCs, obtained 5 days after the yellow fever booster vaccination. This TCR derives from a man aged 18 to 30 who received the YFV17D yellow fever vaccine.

This CDR3 is CASRGGGSFTDTQYF. CDR3 nucleotide sequence: TGCGCCAGCAGGGGCGGGGGAAGTTTCACAGATACGCAGTATTTT. The chain uses TRBV4-1 and TRBJ2-3, with 7 nucleotides matching TRBD2. Losses at the gene ends were 6 bases for V and 2 bases for J; bases not matched to a gene: 8. The CDR3 covers 15 residues. CDR1 is MGHRA and CDR2 is YSYEKL in the germline V gene.